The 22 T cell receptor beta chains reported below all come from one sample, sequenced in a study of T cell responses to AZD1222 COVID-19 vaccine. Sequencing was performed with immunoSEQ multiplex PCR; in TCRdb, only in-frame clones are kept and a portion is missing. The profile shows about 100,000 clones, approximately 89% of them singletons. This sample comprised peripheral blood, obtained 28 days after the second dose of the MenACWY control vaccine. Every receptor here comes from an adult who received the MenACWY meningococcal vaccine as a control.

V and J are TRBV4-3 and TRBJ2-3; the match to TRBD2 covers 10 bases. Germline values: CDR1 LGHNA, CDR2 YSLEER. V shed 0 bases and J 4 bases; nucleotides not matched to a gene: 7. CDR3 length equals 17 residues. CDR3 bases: TGCGCCAGCAGCCAAGAGGGGGCTAGCGGGGGCGCAGATACGCAGTATTTT. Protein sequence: CASSQEGASGGADTQYF.

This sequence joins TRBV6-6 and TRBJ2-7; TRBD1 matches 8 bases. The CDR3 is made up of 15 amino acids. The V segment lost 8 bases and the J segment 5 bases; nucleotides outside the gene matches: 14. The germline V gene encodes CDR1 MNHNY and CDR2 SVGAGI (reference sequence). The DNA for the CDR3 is TGTGCCAGCGGCACTCAGACAGGGGTTGTTCACGAGCAGTACTTC. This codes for CASGTQTGVVHEQYF.

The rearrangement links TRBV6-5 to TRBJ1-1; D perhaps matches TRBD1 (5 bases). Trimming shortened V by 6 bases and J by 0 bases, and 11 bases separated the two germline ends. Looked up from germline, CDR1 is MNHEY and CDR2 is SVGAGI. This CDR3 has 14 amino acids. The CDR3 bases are TGTGCCAGCAGCAGGGCGTCTATGAACACTGAAGCTTTCTTT. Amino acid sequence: CASSRASMNTEAFF.

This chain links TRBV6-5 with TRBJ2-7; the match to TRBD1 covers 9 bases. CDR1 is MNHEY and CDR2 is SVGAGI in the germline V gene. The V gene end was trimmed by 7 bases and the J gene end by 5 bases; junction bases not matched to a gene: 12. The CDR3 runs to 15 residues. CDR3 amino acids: CASMISRTGVHEQYF. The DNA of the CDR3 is TGTGCCAGCATGATCAGCCGGACAGGGGTACACGAGCAGTACTTC.

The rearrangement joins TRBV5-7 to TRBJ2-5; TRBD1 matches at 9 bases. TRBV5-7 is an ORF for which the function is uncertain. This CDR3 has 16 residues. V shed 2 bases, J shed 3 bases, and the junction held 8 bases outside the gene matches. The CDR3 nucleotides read TGTGCCAGCAGCTTTGAGGTGCGGGACAGGGAAGAGACCCAGTACTTC. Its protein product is CASSFEVRDREETQYF.

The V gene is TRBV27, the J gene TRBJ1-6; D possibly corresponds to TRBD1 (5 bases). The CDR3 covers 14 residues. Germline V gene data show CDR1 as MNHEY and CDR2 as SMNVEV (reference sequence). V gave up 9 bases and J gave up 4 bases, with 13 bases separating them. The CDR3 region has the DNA TGTGCCAGTAGCAAAGCAGGGTATAATTCACCCCTCCACTTT. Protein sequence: CASSKAGYNSPLHF.

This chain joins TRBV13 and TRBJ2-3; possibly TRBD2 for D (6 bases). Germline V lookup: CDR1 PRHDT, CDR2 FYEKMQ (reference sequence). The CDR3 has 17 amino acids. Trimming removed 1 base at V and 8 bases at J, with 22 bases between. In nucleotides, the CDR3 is TGTGCCAGCAGCTTAGAAGGGACTCCGATATCGGCAGGTACGCAGTATTTT. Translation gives CASSLEGTPISAGTQYF.

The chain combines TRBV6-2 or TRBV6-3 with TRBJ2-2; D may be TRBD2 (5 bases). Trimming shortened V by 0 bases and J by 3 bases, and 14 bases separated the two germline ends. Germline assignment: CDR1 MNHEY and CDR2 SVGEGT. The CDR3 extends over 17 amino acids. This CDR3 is CASSYSRGYLDTGELFF. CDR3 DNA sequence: TGTGCCAGCAGTTACTCGAGAGGGTATTTGGACACCGGGGAGCTGTTTTTT.

The DNA for the CDR3 is TGCGCCAGCAGCATCCAGACAGGGAGCTCCTACGAGCAGTACTTC. Amino acids: CASSIQTGSSYEQYF. V and J are TRBV5-1 and TRBJ2-7, with 7 bases identical to TRBD1. The CDR3 sequence is 15 residues long. J gave up 0 bases and V 4 bases, and 7 bases lay outside the gene matches. Germline CDR1 SGHRS, CDR2 YFSETQ.

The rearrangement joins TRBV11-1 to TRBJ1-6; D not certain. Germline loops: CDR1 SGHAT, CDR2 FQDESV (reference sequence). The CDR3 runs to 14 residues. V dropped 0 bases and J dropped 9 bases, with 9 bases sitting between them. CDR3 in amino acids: CASSLARGSSPLHF. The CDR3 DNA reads TGTGCCAGCAGCTTAGCACGTGGGAGTTCACCCCTCCACTTT.

Here the CDR3 DNA reads TGCGCCAGCAGCTTGTGGGGAGCAACTAATGAAAAACTGTTTTTT. This encodes CASSLWGATNEKLFF. The chain is built from TRBV5-1 and TRBJ1-4; D remains ambiguous. Germline V gives CDR1 SGHRS, CDR2 YFSETQ. The CDR3 has 15 residues. V gave up 1 base and J gave up 0 bases, with 7 bases separating them.

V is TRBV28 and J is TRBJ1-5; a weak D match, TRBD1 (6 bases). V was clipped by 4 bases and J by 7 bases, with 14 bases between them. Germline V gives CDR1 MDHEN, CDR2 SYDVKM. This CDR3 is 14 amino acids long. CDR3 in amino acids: CASSSTHRVQPQHF. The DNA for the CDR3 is TGTGCCAGCAGTTCCACGCACAGGGTCCAGCCCCAGCATTTT.

The CDR3 protein is CASRWDRELFF. In DNA, the CDR3 is TGTGCCAGTAGATGGGACAGAGAACTGTTTTTT. The V call is TRBV19, the J call TRBJ2-2, with 7 bases matching TRBD1. CDR1 and CDR2 (germline): LNHDA, SQIVND (reference sequence). V shed 6 bases and J 14 bases; nucleotides not matched to a gene: 6. The CDR3 runs to 11 residues.

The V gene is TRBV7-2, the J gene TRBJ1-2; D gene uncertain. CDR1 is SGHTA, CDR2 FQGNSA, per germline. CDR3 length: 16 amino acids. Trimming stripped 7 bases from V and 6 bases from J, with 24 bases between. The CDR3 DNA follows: TGTGCCAGCAACTCTTATTACAGCGGGCAAGTGGATGGCTACACCTTC. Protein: CASNSYYSGQVDGYTF.

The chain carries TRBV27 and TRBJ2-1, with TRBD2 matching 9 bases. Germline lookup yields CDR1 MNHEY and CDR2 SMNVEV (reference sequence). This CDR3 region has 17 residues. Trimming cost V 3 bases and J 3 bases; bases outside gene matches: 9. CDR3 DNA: TGTGCCAGCAGTTTCCACCCAGCGGGGGGACACTACAATGAGCAGTTCTTC. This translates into CASSFHPAGGHYNEQFF.

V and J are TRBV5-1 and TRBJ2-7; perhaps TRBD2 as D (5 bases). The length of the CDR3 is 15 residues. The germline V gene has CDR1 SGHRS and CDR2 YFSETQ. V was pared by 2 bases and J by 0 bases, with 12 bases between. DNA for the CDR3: TGCGCCAGCAGCTTCGACTACGAGCGCTCCTACGAGCAGTACTTC. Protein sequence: CASSFDYERSYEQYF.

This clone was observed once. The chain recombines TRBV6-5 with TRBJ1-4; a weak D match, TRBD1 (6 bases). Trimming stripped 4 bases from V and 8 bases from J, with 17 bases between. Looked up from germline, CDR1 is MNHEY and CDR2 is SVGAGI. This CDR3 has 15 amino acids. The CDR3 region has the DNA TGTGCCAGCAGTTCCTACACAGGGACGGGCGAAAAACTGTTTTTT. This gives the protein CASSSYTGTGEKLFF.

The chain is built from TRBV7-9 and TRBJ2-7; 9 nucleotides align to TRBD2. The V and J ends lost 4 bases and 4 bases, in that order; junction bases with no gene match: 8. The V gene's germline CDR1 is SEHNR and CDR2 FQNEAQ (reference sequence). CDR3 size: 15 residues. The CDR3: CASSSLAGEIYEQYF. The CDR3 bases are TGTGCCAGCAGCTCCTTAGCGGGGGAAATTTACGAGCAGTACTTC.

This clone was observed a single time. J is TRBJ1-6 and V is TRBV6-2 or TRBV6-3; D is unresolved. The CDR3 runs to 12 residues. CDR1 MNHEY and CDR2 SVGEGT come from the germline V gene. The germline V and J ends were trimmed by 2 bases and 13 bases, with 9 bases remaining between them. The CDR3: CASSYGVSPLHF. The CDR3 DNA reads TGTGCCAGCAGTTACGGCGTCTCGCCCCTCCACTTT.

Here the CDR3 reads CASSQDISGGGTDTQYF. The CDR3 DNA reads TGCGCCAGCAGCCAAGATATTAGCGGGGGGGGCACAGATACGCAGTATTTT. V is TRBV4-1 and J is TRBJ2-3, with 11 nucleotides matching TRBD2. V shed 0 bases and J 1 base; nucleotides not matched to a gene: 3. This CDR3 region has 17 residues. The germline V gene encodes CDR1 MGHRA and CDR2 YSYEKL.

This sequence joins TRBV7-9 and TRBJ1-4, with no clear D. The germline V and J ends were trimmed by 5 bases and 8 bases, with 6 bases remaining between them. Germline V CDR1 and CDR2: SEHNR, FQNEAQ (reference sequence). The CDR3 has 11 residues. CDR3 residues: CASSPGEKLFF. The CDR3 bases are TGTGCCAGCAGCCCGGGAGAAAAACTGTTTTTT.

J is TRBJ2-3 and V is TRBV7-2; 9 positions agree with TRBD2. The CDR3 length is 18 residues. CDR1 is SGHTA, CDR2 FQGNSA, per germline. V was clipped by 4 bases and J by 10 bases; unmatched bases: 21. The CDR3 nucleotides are TGTGCCAGCAGCTGGAGAACGGGGGAGCGGGGGGCCCGTGCCGCGCAGTATTTT. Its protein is CASSWRTGERGARAAQYF.